The rows below give T cell receptor beta chains drawn from one sample of a study of response to subunit inactivated influenza vaccine. In TCRdb, the RT-PCR reads were re-called with MiXCR into one record per CDR3 protein. The sample holds about 480,000 distinct CDR3 sequences; roughly 9.7% are singletons and the top ten take 12%. The input for sequencing was PBMCs from blood, taken more than 35 days after vaccination. All receptors come from a man in his fifties or sixties who received an inactivated influenza vaccine. CDR3s include the opening cysteine and the closing phenylalanine or tryptophan.

TRBV29-1	TRBJ2-5	CSARDTGRETQYF
TRBV20-1	TRBJ2-7	CSASLGLSYEQYF
TRBV12-3/TRBV12-4	TRBJ2-7	CASSFRGGGYYEQYF
TRBV20-1	TRBJ2-3	CSARAPGTRIMAQYF
TRBV6-4	TRBJ2-7	CASSVHEQYF
TRBV5-3	TRBJ1-5	CARSLEWQGSNQPQHF
TRBV12-3/TRBV12-4	TRBJ2-1	CASSPGAVLFDEQFF
TRBV7-2	TRBJ2-7	CASSLAREQGKQYF
TRBV27	TRBJ2-7	CASRRTNSYEQYF
TRBV11-2	TRBJ2-5	CASRPGAGLETQYF
TRBV29-1	TRBJ1-1	CSVEENRGSEAFF
TRBV12-3/TRBV12-4	TRBJ2-3	CASSLVVTSGTDTQYF
TRBV9	TRBJ2-2	CASSGADRGLGELFF
TRBV7-3	TRBJ2-2	CASSLRVRDRVTGELFF
TRBV20-1	TRBJ2-7	CSAPPGTSWGAWEQYF
TRBV4-3	TRBJ2-6	CASSPEETGGTSIGANVLTF
TRBV12-3/TRBV12-4	TRBJ2-1	CASGPQTYNEQFF
TRBV27	TRBJ2-1	CASSLYRALQYNEQFF
TRBV20-1	TRBJ2-3	CSARLASNTDTQYF
TRBV6-5	TRBJ2-1	CASSYSRDGYNEQFF
TRBV7-9	TRBJ2-7	CASSLGSREQYF
TRBV4-3	TRBJ2-1	CASSQGTAAYNEQFF
TRBV7-6	TRBJ2-7	CASSLTVTSYEQYF
TRBV6-1	TRBJ1-1	CASSERRGEDLENMNTEAFF
TRBV7-9	TRBJ2-3	CAMGTGALGDTQYF
TRBV12-3/TRBV12-4	TRBJ1-2	CASSLGKVLSGGYTF
TRBV29-1	TRBJ2-5	CSAKGWEGETQYF
TRBV6-5	TRBJ1-1	CASSYTGQVTEAFF
TRBV2	TRBJ2-5	CASTQAGRAETQYF
TRBV4-2	TRBJ2-6	CASSQTGEGANVLTF
TRBV12-3/TRBV12-4	TRBJ2-7	CASSLSRYEQYF
TRBV10-3	TRBJ1-6	CAITLGINSPLHF
TRBV20-1	TRBJ2-1	CSASASGAYNEQFF
TRBV9	TRBJ2-3	CASSPIAGVGTDTQYF
TRBV10-3	TRBJ2-3	CAISESGFYTQYF
TRBV10-1	TRBJ2-7	CASSEPERRAEPYEQYF
TRBV12-3/TRBV12-4	TRBJ2-1	CASSLRRGGGYNEQFF
TRBV4-1	TRBJ2-7	CASSQGLIIPSGRGEQYF
TRBV20-1	TRBJ2-3	CSASGAGATDTQYF
TRBV4-1	TRBJ2-2	CASSHASHTGELFF
TRBV6-5	TRBJ2-7	CASSYSSSSDRVHYEQYF
TRBV11-2	TRBJ1-1	CASSLALGAEAFF
TRBV6-5	TRBJ2-1	CASSSRQAIYNEQFF
TRBV15	TRBJ2-3	CATSRGDRVTDTQYF
TRBV18	TRBJ1-2	CASSSTGQGWYGYTF
TRBV6-1	TRBJ1-1	CASSEVHLNTEAFF
TRBV10-3	TRBJ2-7	CAISESGPYEQYF
TRBV10-3	TRBJ2-7	CAIKRSTGPYEQYF
TRBV5-1	TRBJ2-1	CASSGRAGGPYNEQFF
TRBV10-3	TRBJ1-1	CAISESWVEAFF
TRBV12-3/TRBV12-4	TRBJ1-4	CASTLGGARGEKLFF
TRBV7-9	TRBJ2-5	CASSLAGLETQYF
TRBV20-1	TRBJ2-3	CSALKTSGTDTQYF